The 29 T cell receptor beta chains given below trace back to one sample, sequenced in a study of blood T cells in healthy people across ages. The second PCR ran roughly 7 to 12 cycles with a sample-barcoded 5' primer and J-beta primers. TCRdb processed the 5' RACE reads anew with MiXCR; each CDR3 protein has one entry. In the table there are 590,000 or so distinct CDR3 sequences, about 28% of which are singletons. Sequenced: blood. These receptors were taken from an elderly woman in good health.

This clonotype was detected many times. This rearrangement joins TRBV21-1 to TRBJ2-5. TRBV21-1 is described as a pseudogene. The CDR3 contains 14 residues. In nucleotides, the CDR3 is TGTGCCAGCAGCAAAGGAGGTCAGGTTGGGACCCAGTACTTC. Amino acids: CASSKGGQVGTQYF.

This sequence joins TRBV5-1 and TRBJ2-3; 11 positions match TRBD2. Germline-derived CDR1 and CDR2 are SGHRS and YFSETQ. V trimming: 4 bases; J trimming: 7 bases; junction bases outside the gene matches: 14. The CDR3 spans 17 residues. The CDR3 DNA reads TGCGCCAGCAGCCGACGCCGGGAACTAGCGGGGGACCATACGCAGTATTTT. It specifies CASSRRRELAGDHTQYF.

The V gene is TRBV2, the J gene TRBJ2-7; tentative D call: TRBD2 (5 bases). Trimming removed 3 bases from V and 3 bases from J, with 9 bases in between. Germline assignment: CDR1 SNHLY and CDR2 FYNNEI. This CDR3 region has 13 residues. CDR3 nucleotides: TGTGCCAGCAGTGACCCGGGGATCTACGAGCAGTACTTC. Protein product: CASSDPGIYEQYF.

The chain couples TRBV6-2 or TRBV6-3 to TRBJ2-5, with D perhaps matching TRBD1 (7 bases). The DNA end favors TRBJ2-1, so the J call may be wrong. Germline CDR1 reads MNHEY; CDR2 reads SVGEGT. This CDR3 spans 15 amino acids. CDR3 in amino acids: CASSNPQGGQETQFF. The CDR3, as DNA: TGTGCCAGCAGTAACCCCCAGGGGGGACAAGAGACCCAGTTCTTC.

This clonotype appeared many times. This sequence joins TRBV20-1 and TRBJ2-6; D not certain. This CDR3 contains 19 residues. The germline V gene encodes CDR1 DFQATT and CDR2 SNEGSKA (reference sequence). Trimming pared 0 bases from V and 0 bases from J, leaving 18 bases between. Here the CDR3 DNA reads TGCAGTGCTAGAGATCCCGCCCGGACGGTCAGCTCTGGGGCCAACGTCCTGACTTTC. Its translation is CSARDPARTVSSGANVLTF.

This clonotype was recorded at least ten times. Written as DNA, the CDR3 is TGTGCCAGCTCCGCGGCGGGCTCTTTTGAGGCCAACGTCCTGACTTTC. Its protein is CASSAAGSFEANVLTF. This chain joins TRBV6-1 and TRBJ2-6, with D possibly TRBD2 on 5 matching bases. The CDR3 extends over 16 amino acids. CDR1 and CDR2 from the germline V gene are MNHNS and SASEGT. Trimming took off 8 bases at V and 6 bases at J, with 20 bases between the two ends.

The chain is built from TRBV20-1 and TRBJ2-7, with 7 bases identical to TRBD1. The CDR3 consists of 15 residues. The V segment lost 4 bases and the J segment 1 base; nucleotides outside the gene matches: 10. Germline lookup yields CDR1 DFQATT and CDR2 SNEGSKA (reference sequence). The CDR3 loop reads CSANPAGTASYEQYF. The CDR3 bases are TGCAGTGCTAACCCGGCCGGGACAGCTTCCTACGAGCAGTACTTC.

As for this clonotype: A single base separates this from a much larger clone, so it may be a read error. The J gene is TRBJ1-4, the V gene TRBV20-1; D is undetermined. Trimming shortened V by 2 bases and J by 4 bases, and 5 bases separated the two germline ends. The CDR3 runs 12 residues. Germline CDR1 DFQATT, CDR2 SNEGSKA (reference sequence). The CDR3 spells CSARLVNEKLFF. The CDR3 region has the DNA TGCAGTGCTAGACTGGTTAATGAAAAACTGTTTTTT.

As regards this clonotype: A clone one base away is much larger, so this may be a read error. The genes are TRBV29-1 and TRBJ1-2; D not certain. The CDR3 spans 11 residues. Germline CDR1 reads SQVTM; CDR2 reads ANQGSEA. CDR3 region: CSVEEGSGYIF. In DNA, the CDR3 is TGCAGCGTTGAAGAAGGATCTGGCTACATCTTC.

The chain recombines TRBV4-2 with TRBJ2-3; tentatively, D is TRBD2 (6 bases). V gave up 1 base and J gave up 0 bases, with 14 bases separating them. The germline V gene has CDR1 LGHNA and CDR2 YNFKEQ. This CDR3 comprises 17 residues. CDR3 region: CASSQVPTRGSTDTQYF. For the CDR3, the DNA is TGTGCCAGCAGCCAAGTTCCGACTAGAGGTAGCACAGATACGCAGTATTTT.

The chain has TRBV5-1 and TRBJ1-5; D is perhaps TRBD1 (5 bases). CDR1 SGHRS and CDR2 YFSETQ come from the germline V gene. Deletions cut 7 bases from V and 4 bases from J, with 18 bases between. The CDR3 totals 15 residues. CDR3 amino acids: CASLRRGGENQPQHF. CDR3 nucleotide sequence: TGCGCCAGCCTGAGGAGGGGAGGGGAGAATCAGCCCCAGCATTTT.

The V call is TRBV3-1, the J call TRBJ1-2; maybe TRBD1 (6 bases). CDR1 and CDR2 (germline): LGHDT, YNNKEL (reference sequence). Between the trimmed V and J ends, which lost 4 bases and 5 bases, there was a span of 14 bases. The CDR3 length is 14 residues. The CDR3, as DNA: TGTGCCAGCAGCCCTCCGGTGGGACAATATGGCTACACCTTC. Amino acid sequence: CASSPPVGQYGYTF.

Worth noting for this clonotype: This clone may be a read error of a much larger clone one base away. The genes are TRBV7-9 and TRBJ2-3, with 7 bases identical to TRBD1. CDR3 length: 14 amino acids. CDR1 SEHNR and CDR2 FQNEAQ come from the germline V gene (reference sequence). The J segment lost 5 bases and the V segment lost 4 bases, leaving 6 bases of the junction unmatched. CDR3 residues: CASSWGQWQDTQYF. The CDR3 DNA reads TGTGCCAGCAGCTGGGGACAGTGGCAAGATACGCAGTATTTT. The entire variable domain, with the rest obtained from reference TRBV7-9 and TRBJ2-3, is as follows: DTGVSQNPRHKITKRGQNVTFRCDPISEHNRLYWYRQTLGQGPEFLTYFQNEAQLEKSRLLSDRFSAERPKGSFSTLEIQRTEQGDSAMYLCASSWGQWQDTQYFGPGTRLTVL.

The chain uses TRBV18 and TRBJ1-2, with D possibly matching TRBD1 (5 bases). The CDR3 is 13 amino acids. Trimming pared 1 base from V and 8 bases from J, leaving 11 bases between. Germline V gives CDR1 KGHSH, CDR2 LQKENI. In DNA form, the CDR3 reads TGTGCCAGCTCACCACGCACCGCAGGGGGCTACACCTTC. It encodes CASSPRTAGGYTF.

Comments on this clonotype: Relative to the germline gene, one junction end is altered; a read error may explain this. This chain connects TRBV20-1 to TRBJ2-2; TRBD1 agrees at 8 bases. The CDR3 spans 14 residues. Germline V lookup: CDR1 DFQATT, CDR2 SNEGSKA (reference sequence). CDR3 in DNA: TGCAGTGCCCGGGACAGGTCCAACACCGGGGAGCGGTTTTTT. This gives the protein CSARDRSNTGERFF.

This clonotype has more than one count but fewer than ten. The DNA of the CDR3 is TGTGCCAGCAGCGTAGGGGGAGGGATGAACTATGGCTACACCTTC. This codes for CASSVGGGMNYGYTF. V and J are TRBV9 and TRBJ1-2; D ambiguous. Trimming pared 0 bases from V and 2 bases from J, leaving 11 bases between. The CDR3 is 15 residues long. The germline CDR1 and CDR2 sequences are SGDLS and YYNGEE.

Many counts were recorded for this clonotype. This chain uses TRBV20-1 with TRBJ1-6; 8 bases map to TRBD1. Germline V gene data show CDR1 as DFQATT and CDR2 as SNEGSKA (reference sequence). Trimming removed 5 bases from V and 9 bases from J; junction bases left unmatched: 12. The CDR3 runs 15 residues. CDR3 in DNA: TGCAGTGCTCGGCCCCCCGGACAGGGAAGTTCACCCCTCCACTTT. Encoded protein: CSARPPGQGSSPLHF.

V gene TRBV5-1 combines with J gene TRBJ2-3, with a weak D call TRBD2 (5 bases). V dropped 4 bases and J dropped 3 bases, with 12 bases sitting between them. CDR1 and CDR2 from the germline V gene are SGHRS and YFSETQ. This CDR3 has 14 residues. The CDR3 nucleotides read TGCGCCAGCAGCGTGGACTCGGGGACAGATACGCAGTATTTT. This translates into CASSVDSGTDTQYF. The entire variable domain, with the rest obtained from reference TRBV5-1 and TRBJ2-3, is as follows: KAGVTQTPRYLIKTRGQQVTLSCSPISGHRSVSWYQQTPGQGLQFLFEYFSETQRNKGNFPGRFSGRQFSNSRSEMNVSTLELGDSALYLCASSVDSGTDTQYFGPGTRLTVL.

The chain combines TRBV6-2 or TRBV6-3 with TRBJ1-1; D gene ambiguous. With 0 bases removed from V and 1 base from J, the gap between germline ends came to 15 bases. The CDR3 runs to 17 residues. From germline, CDR1 is MNHEY and CDR2 SVGEGT. The CDR3 region is CASSYSTRRISNTEAFF. DNA of the CDR3: TGTGCCAGCAGTTACTCGACCCGGAGGATTTCGAACACTGAAGCTTTCTTT.

A few counts support this clonotype. It may be a read error: a sequence one base away is much more abundant. CDR3 loop: CASSWGGSDTEAFF. The DNA for the CDR3 is TGTGCCAGCAGCTGGGGAGGTTCCGACACTGAAGCTTTCTTT. The J gene is TRBJ1-1, the V gene TRBV7-9; unclear D gene. The ends were cut back, 4 bases at V and 3 bases at J, with 12 bases in the middle. Per germline, CDR1 SEHNR and CDR2 FQNEAQ (reference sequence). This CDR3 spans 14 amino acids.

This clonotype appeared a few times. The rearrangement uses TRBV7-3 and TRBJ2-2; either TRBD1 or TRBD2 may fit D (6 bases each). Trimming left V 3 bases short and J 4 bases short, with 12 bases between. Looked up from germline, CDR1 is SGHTA and CDR2 is FQGTGA. The CDR3 consists of 15 residues. The CDR3 sequence is CASSFVQGGTGELFF. Here the CDR3 DNA reads TGTGCCAGCAGCTTTGTACAGGGAGGCACCGGGGAGCTGTTTTTT.

This clonotype has a count of ten or more. The chain couples TRBV5-1 to TRBJ2-5; D tentatively reads TRBD1 or TRBD2 (6 bases each). The CDR3 runs to 14 residues. Germline CDR1 SGHRS, CDR2 YFSETQ. The V end lost 2 bases, the J end lost 5 bases, and 13 bases lay between the germline ends. The CDR3 protein is CASSFGGPQETQYF. The CDR3 region has the DNA TGCGCCAGCAGCTTTGGGGGGCCCCAGGAGACCCAGTACTTC. Full variable domain (remainder filled in from reference TRBV5-1 and TRBJ2-5): KAGVTQTPRYLIKTRGQQVTLSCSPISGHRSVSWYQQTPGQGLQFLFEYFSETQRNKGNFPGRFSGRQFSNSRSEMNVSTLELGDSALYLCASSFGGPQETQYFGPGTRLLVL.

This clonotype occurred many times. The chain couples TRBV5-1 to TRBJ1-1; the D gene is possibly TRBD1 (5 bases). Germline V gene data show CDR1 as SGHRS and CDR2 as YFSETQ. This CDR3 has 15 residues. V gave up 7 bases and J gave up 4 bases, with 20 bases separating them. CDR3 bases: TGCGCCAGCCGATATTCAGGGCTCCGGGGCACTGAAGCTTTCTTT. Translated, it gives CASRYSGLRGTEAFF.

This clonotype came up many times. The chain is built from TRBV5-1 and TRBJ1-5; 8 positions agree with TRBD1. Losses at the gene ends were 2 bases for V and 11 bases for J; bases not matched to a gene: 12. Germline loops: CDR1 SGHRS, CDR2 YFSETQ. The CDR3 totals 15 residues. CDR3 DNA: TGCGCCAGCAGCTTAGATGGACAGGGCCTATCTGCCCAGCATTTT. This codes for CASSLDGQGLSAQHF.

This clonotype has more than one count but fewer than ten. The rearrangement uses TRBV20-1 and TRBJ2-1, with D possibly being TRBD1 or TRBD2 (5 bases each). The germline V and J ends were trimmed by 8 bases and 5 bases, with 10 bases remaining between them. The germline CDR1 and CDR2 sequences are DFQATT and SNEGSKA (reference sequence). The CDR3 extends over 11 amino acids. CDR3 nucleotides: TGCAGTTCCGGGACGGACAATGAGCAGTTCTTC. Amino acid sequence: CSSGTDNEQFF.

In its sample, this clonotype was seen many times. V gene TRBV20-1 combines with J gene TRBJ2-3, with 8 bases aligning to TRBD2. The junction had 10 bases not matched to a gene; V was cut back by 3 bases and J by 2 bases. Germline V gene sequence: CDR1 DFQATT, CDR2 SNEGSKA (reference sequence). The CDR3 totals 16 residues. The CDR3 DNA follows: TGCAGTGCTAGTAGTCTGGCTAGCGGGTCCACAGATACGCAGTATTTT. This gives the protein CSASSLASGSTDTQYF.

The chain joins TRBV28 to TRBJ2-1; a possible D gene is TRBD2 (7 bases). The CDR3 runs 16 residues. V lost 5 bases, J lost 8 bases, and 22 bases lay in between. The germline gives CDR1 MDHEN, CDR2 SYDVKM. DNA for the CDR3: TGTGCCAGCAGTGACTCCTTTGGGGGGGCGGGTGATGAGCAGTTCTTC. Protein sequence: CASSDSFGGAGDEQFF.

Notes on this clonotype: This may be a read error, as it is one base from a much larger clone. The rearrangement joins TRBV7-6 to TRBJ2-5; a possible D gene is TRBD2 (7 bases). Trimming cost V 0 bases and J 11 bases, with 22 bases left between them. The CDR3 spans 16 residues. Germline V gene data show CDR1 as SGHVS and CDR2 as FNYEAQ. For the CDR3, the DNA is TGTGCCAGCAGCTTAGCGGTCCCCGGGGGGCCGAGTGAGCAGTACTTC. It yields the protein CASSLAVPGGPSEQYF.

The J gene is TRBJ1-1, the V gene TRBV5-6; no definite D call. From germline, CDR1 is SGHDT and CDR2 YYEEEE. The ends were cut back, 0 bases at V and 1 base at J, with 13 bases in the middle. The CDR3 is 16 amino acids. This CDR3 reads CASSLARRGPNTEAFF. The CDR3 DNA reads TGTGCCAGCAGCTTGGCCAGGAGAGGACCGAACACTGAAGCTTTCTTT.